The 19 T cell receptor beta chains below come from one sample, sequenced in a study of T cell repertoires in cytomegalovirus infection. TCRdb fed the reads into MiXCR, producing one record per CDR3 protein. This sample has nearly 550,000 distinct CDR3 sequences, with approximately 16% found just once. The sequencing input was CD8+ T cells from PBMCs. These receptors were obtained from a human donor in good health (CMV status not recorded). Some clones in this sample may be carry-over from other donors' samples.

This chain links TRBV27 with TRBJ1-1; D uncertain. This CDR3 contains 17 residues. Per the germline V gene, CDR1 is MNHEY and CDR2 is SMNVEV (reference sequence). V was clipped by 3 bases and J by 0 bases, with 17 bases between them. CDR3 bases: TGTGCCAGCAGTTTTAAGGGAGGCAGGTCTCTGAACACTGAAGCTTTCTTT. Protein: CASSFKGGRSLNTEAFF.

This clonotype came up a few times. This chain links TRBV27 with TRBJ1-2, with D tentatively TRBD1 (5 bases). CDR1 is MNHEY and CDR2 is SMNVEV in the germline V gene (reference sequence). Deletions cut 5 bases from V and 5 bases from J, with 12 bases between. CDR3 length equals 13 residues. The CDR3 DNA is TGTGCCAGCAGTGGGGGTACAGAGTATGGCTACACCTTC. Translation: CASSGGTEYGYTF.

In regard to this clonotype: In this CDR3 the conserved last residue, phenylalanine or tryptophan, is missing, so a read error is likely. The chain links TRBV5-6 to TRBJ2-5; D gene uncertain. This CDR3 contains 15 residues. Germline V lookup: CDR1 SGHDT, CDR2 YYEEEE. Trimming cost V 3 bases and J 0 bases, with 12 bases left between them. CDR3 DNA sequence: TGTGCCAGCAGCTCACCTAGACACTACCAAGAGACCCAGTACCTC. It yields the protein CASSSPRHYQETQYL.

The V call is TRBV2, the J call TRBJ2-1, with 7 bases aligning to TRBD2. CDR1 is SNHLY, CDR2 FYNNEI, per germline. The CDR3 has 14 residues. V dropped 4 bases and J dropped 5; count of bases not matched to a gene: 5. CDR3 DNA sequence: TGTGCCAGCAGTGGGCGGGACTATCACAATGAGCAGTTCTTC. Its translation is CASSGRDYHNEQFF. Combining the CDR3 with reference TRBV2 and TRBJ2-1 gives the whole variable domain EPEVTQTPSHQVTQMGQEVILRCVPISNHLYFYWYRQILGQKVEFLVSFYNNEISEKSEIFDDQFSVERPDGSNFTLKIRSTKLEDSAMYFCASSGRDYHNEQFFGPGTRLTVL.

On this clonotype itself: The CDR3 does not end in the conserved phenylalanine or tryptophan, so this is likely a read error. The chain joins TRBV13 to TRBJ2-2; no definite D call. This CDR3 has 16 amino acids. From germline, CDR1 is PRHDT and CDR2 FYEKMQ (reference sequence). The CDR3 loop is CASSAVTAANTGELFS. CDR3 bases: TGTGCCAGCAGCGCCGTCACAGCTGCGAACACTGGGGAGCTGTTTTCT.

The V call is TRBV30, the J call TRBJ1-3; D gene ambiguous. The CDR3 is 13 residues long. Trimming stripped 3 bases from V and 2 bases from J, with 8 bases between. Germline assignment: CDR1 GTSNPN and CDR2 SVGIG (reference sequence). In nucleotides, the CDR3 is TGTGCCTGGAGCCACGGGGCTGGAAACACCATATATTTT. Translation: CAWSHGAGNTIYF.

This clonotype was observed a few times. V and J are TRBV9 and TRBJ2-1; D remains ambiguous. CDR1 SGDLS and CDR2 YYNGEE come from the germline V gene. V was pared by 3 bases and J by 10 bases, with 8 bases between. CDR3 length: 11 amino acids. CDR3 coding DNA: TGTGCCAGCAGCGCCCTGGACGAGCAGTTCTTC. Translation: CASSALDEQFF.

This clonotype was recorded at least ten times. The chain carries TRBV19 and TRBJ1-1, with D perhaps TRBD1 (6 bases). This CDR3 is built from 14 residues. V was shortened by 4 bases and J by 1 base, with 10 bases between the two germline ends. The germline gives CDR1 LNHDA, CDR2 SQIVND (reference sequence). The CDR3 DNA reads TGTGCCAGTAGTAAAGGACAGACGAACACTGAAGCTTTCTTT. This encodes CASSKGQTNTEAFF.

The rearrangement links TRBV6-6 to TRBJ2-3, with 9 nucleotides matching TRBD2. Unmatched junction bases numbered 10, after V lost 6 bases and J lost 6 bases. This CDR3 has 15 amino acids. From germline, CDR1 is MNHNY and CDR2 SVGAGI (reference sequence). The CDR3 DNA is TGTGCCAGCAGAAGTTTCCGCGGGGGGGGGGATACGCAGTATTTT. It translates to CASRSFRGGGDTQYF.

V gene TRBV18 combines with J gene TRBJ2-4; D is uncertain. The CDR3 is made up of 16 amino acids. V lost 2 bases, J lost 0 bases, and 11 bases lay in between. Germline V gives CDR1 KGHSH, CDR2 LQKENI. CDR3: CASSPRHWLAKNIQYF. CDR3 coding DNA: TGTGCCAGCTCACCAAGACATTGGCTAGCCAAAAACATTCAGTACTTC.

This clonotype was picked up many times. The J gene is TRBJ2-1, the V gene TRBV4-1; D might be TRBD1 or TRBD2, each matching 5 bases. From germline, CDR1 is MGHRA and CDR2 YSYEKL. Trimming stripped 3 bases from V and 7 bases from J, with 10 bases between. The CDR3 runs 13 residues. The CDR3 region has the DNA TGCGCCAGCAGCCAGAAGAGGGGTAATGAGCAGTTCTTC. Residues: CASSQKRGNEQFF.

This clonotype was seen a handful of times. The CDR3 spells CASSVATLAGAPTDTQYF. CDR3 DNA: TGTGCCAGCAGCGTAGCAACGTTAGCGGGGGCCCCCACAGATACGCAGTATTTT. The chain combines TRBV9 with TRBJ2-3; 9 bases agree with TRBD2. There are 18 residues in the CDR3. The J segment lost 2 bases and the V segment lost 0 bases, leaving 10 bases of the junction unmatched. CDR1 and CDR2 from the germline V gene are SGDLS and YYNGEE.

This clonotype was counted only a few times. The V and J genes are TRBV5-5 and TRBJ1-4; D gene unclear. Trimming removed 0 bases at V and 8 bases at J, with 8 bases between. Per the germline V gene, CDR1 is SGHKS and CDR2 is YYEKEE (reference sequence). This CDR3 region has 13 residues. The CDR3 sequence: CASSLDDSEKLFF. For the CDR3, the DNA is TGTGCCAGCAGCTTGGACGATTCGGAAAAACTGTTTTTT.

This clonotype occurred many times. The V gene is TRBV6-2 or TRBV6-3, the J gene TRBJ1-5; D possibly corresponds to TRBD1 (6 bases). V was trimmed by 2 bases and J by 5 bases, leaving 22 bases between them. The CDR3 has 18 amino acids. Germline CDR1 reads MNHEY; CDR2 reads SVGEGT. CDR3 nucleotide sequence: TGTGCCAGCAGTTACCCTACCTGGACTCGGGAGGGGGATCAGCCCCAGCATTTT. Its translation: CASSYPTWTREGDQPQHF.

The sample holds many counts of this clonotype. The chain has TRBV19 and TRBJ2-1, with 12 bases matching TRBD2. V dropped 4 bases and J dropped 6; count of bases not matched to a gene: 19. Per the germline V gene, CDR1 is LNHDA and CDR2 is SQIVND (reference sequence). The CDR3 covers 20 residues. The CDR3 bases are TGTGCCAGTAGTAGAAACTTACGACCAAGGACTAGCGGGGATACCAATGAGCAGTTCTTC. This sequence encodes CASSRNLRPRTSGDTNEQFF.

The V call is TRBV6-1, the J call TRBJ2-1; maybe TRBD1 (7 bases). Looked up from germline, CDR1 is MNHNS and CDR2 is SASEGT. Trimming shortened V by 7 bases and J by 2 bases, and 15 bases separated the two germline ends. The CDR3 has 15 amino acids. The chain's CDR3 is CASTPGGNTYNEQFF. The CDR3 coding sequence is TGTGCCAGCACCCCAGGGGGGAACACCTACAATGAGCAGTTCTTC.

There are many counts of this clonotype. The gene calls are TRBV7-9 and TRBJ1-1; D might be TRBD1 (5 bases). Germline lookup yields CDR1 SEHNR and CDR2 FQNEAQ (reference sequence). Trimming cost V 7 bases and J 4 bases, with 16 bases left between them. The CDR3 is made up of 14 amino acids. The CDR3 sequence: CASTGTGGLTEAFF. The CDR3 region has the DNA TGTGCCAGCACCGGGACCGGCGGCCTCACTGAAGCTTTCTTT.

The table lists this clonotype with a few counts. The rearrangement joins TRBV29-1 to TRBJ1-4; 11 positions agree with TRBD1. Germline V gene sequence: CDR1 SQVTM, CDR2 ANQGSEA. V shed 7 bases and J 8 bases; nucleotides not matched to a gene: 12. The length of the CDR3 is 15 residues. CDR3 DNA sequence: TGCAGCGCCTGGCTATGGGACAGGGGGAGGGAAAAACTGTTTTTT. As protein: CSAWLWDRGREKLFF.

This clonotype was observed a few times. The chain joins TRBV18 to TRBJ2-1; the match to TRBD1 covers 9 bases. The CDR3 extends over 15 amino acids. The V and J ends lost 3 bases and 7 bases, in that order; junction bases with no gene match: 7. Germline lookup yields CDR1 KGHSH and CDR2 LQKENI. CDR3 coding DNA: TGTGCCAGCTCACCCCCGGGACAGGGTGTGAATGAGCAGTTCTTC. Protein: CASSPPGQGVNEQFF. Combining the CDR3 with reference TRBV18 and TRBJ2-1 gives the whole variable domain NAGVMQNPRHLVRRRGQEARLRCSPMKGHSHVYWYRQLPEEGLKFMVYLQKENIIDESGMPKERFSAEFPKEGPSILRIQQVVRGDSAAYFCASSPPGQGVNEQFFGPGTRLTVL.